This T cell receptor (beta chain) came from a study of CD8+ T cells in alopecia areata. V lost 2 bases, J lost 9 bases, and 6 bases lay in between. The germline CDR1 and CDR2 sequences are SGHNT and YYREEE (reference sequence). This CDR3 spans 11 amino acids. Treatment here: oral pan-JAK inhibitor, 5-10 mg twice daily. Collected material from alopecia areata patients comprised lesional scalp punch biopsies and peripheral blood. Study-wide points: Lesional tissue from the scalp (especially in alopecia totalis/universalis) showed higher clonality than normal scalp. Since there was just one nonresponder, nobody can yet say how baseline CD8+ expansion ties to response. For patients receiving tofacitinib, scalp clonality and expanded CD8+ clones among the top 100 significantly decreased.

Details on this clone: What it binds is not known.

Sequencing templates came from extracted RNA that was reverse transcribed into cDNA. Clones were sequenced by immunoSEQ multiplex PCR, and TCRdb holds only the in-frame ones, with some missing. The sample has about 110,000 clones; about three fifths are singletons. The starting material was CD8+ T cells sorted from blood, obtained at week 24, from a patient treated with tofacitinib. This chain uses TRBV5-4 with TRBJ2-1; TRBD2 is a possible D gene (5 bases). This TCR was recovered from a human donor with alopecia areata. CDR3: CASSFGSEQFF. The CDR3 nucleotides are TGTGCCAGCAGCTTTGGGAGTGAGCAGTTCTTC.